The present entry profiles one T cell receptor (beta chain) with its context. The data originate from a study of T cells in Graves' hyperthyroidism and ophthalmopathy. Researchers took RNA transcripts and amplified the TCR beta CDR3 regions from them. HTBI primers were used for first-round RT-PCR of the TCR CDR3. One entry per CDR3 protein results from TCRdb running MiXCR on the multiplex PCR reads. This table has about 540,000 distinct CDR3 sequences, 35% to 55% appearing once. The sequence was collected from a woman between 18 and 29 years old with Graves' hyperthyroidism. Sequencing input: peripheral blood or thyroid tissue (not recorded which).

CDR3: CSLNSGSTDTQYF. CDR3 DNA: TGCAGCTTGAATAGCGGGAGCACAGATACGCAGTATTTT. V is TRBV20-1 and J is TRBJ2-3, with 7 bases fitting TRBD2. The CDR3 covers 13 residues. From germline, CDR1 is DFQATT and CDR2 SNEGSKA (reference sequence).